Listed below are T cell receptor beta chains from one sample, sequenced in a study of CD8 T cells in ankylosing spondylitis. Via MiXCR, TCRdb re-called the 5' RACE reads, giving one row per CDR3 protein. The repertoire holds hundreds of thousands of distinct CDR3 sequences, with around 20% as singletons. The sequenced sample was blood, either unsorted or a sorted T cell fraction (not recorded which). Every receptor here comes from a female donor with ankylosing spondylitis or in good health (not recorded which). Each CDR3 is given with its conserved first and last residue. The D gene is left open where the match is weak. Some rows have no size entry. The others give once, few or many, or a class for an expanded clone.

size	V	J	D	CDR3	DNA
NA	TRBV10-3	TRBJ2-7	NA	CAISGSRVEQYF	TGTGCCATCAGCGGGTCTCGGGTCGAGCAGTACTTC
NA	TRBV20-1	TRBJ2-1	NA	CSARDRKHPALEQFF	TGCAGTGCTAGAGATCGGAAACATCCAGCTTTGGAGCAGTTCTTC
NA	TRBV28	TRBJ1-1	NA	CASTPISRAEAFF	TGTGCCAGCACTCCAATCAGTAGGGCTGAAGCTTTCTTT
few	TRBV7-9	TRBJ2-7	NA	CASSLPPHYEQYF	TGTGCCAGCAGCTTACCACCACACTACGAGCAGTACTTC
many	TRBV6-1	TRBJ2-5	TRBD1	CASRSTGGETQYF	TGTGCCAGCCGCTCGACAGGGGGCGAGACCCAGTACTTC
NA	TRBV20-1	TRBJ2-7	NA	CSASPGKYEQYF	TGCAGTGCTAGCCCCGGGAAATACGAGCAGTACTTC
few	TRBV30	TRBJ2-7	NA	CAWSGQGDSYEQYF	TGTGCCTGGAGTGGGCAGGGAGATTCCTACGAGCAGTACTTC
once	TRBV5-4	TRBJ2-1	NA	CASSRVTVGNEQFF	TGTGCCAGCAGCCGGGTCACAGTCGGTAATGAGCAGTTCTTC
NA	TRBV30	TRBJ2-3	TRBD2	CAWSGGSGRRWSTDTQYF	TGTGCCTGGAGTGGCGGTAGCGGGAGAAGGTGGAGCACAGATACGCAGTATTTT
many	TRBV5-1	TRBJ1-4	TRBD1	CASSSDRRIIIVRNEKLFF	TGCGCCAGCAGCTCGGACAGGAGAATAATTATTGTTAGGAATGAAAAACTGTTTTTT
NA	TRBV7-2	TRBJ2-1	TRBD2	CASSQSGSYNNEQFF	TGTGCCAGCAGCCAGAGCGGGAGCTATAACAATGAGCAGTTCTTC
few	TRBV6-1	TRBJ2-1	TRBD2	CASSRLAGHNNEQFF	TGTGCCAGCAGCCGTCTAGCGGGGCACAACAATGAGCAGTTCTTC
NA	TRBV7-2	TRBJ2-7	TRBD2	CASSRGGLAGTEQYF	TGTGCCAGCAGCCGAGGGGGACTAGCGGGAACCGAGCAGTACTTC
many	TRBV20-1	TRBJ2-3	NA	CSARGPYGADTQYF	TGCAGTGCTAGGGGTCCTTACGGCGCAGATACGCAGTATTTT
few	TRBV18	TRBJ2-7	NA	CASTREGSSYEQYF	TGTGCCAGCACTCGCGAGGGGTCCTCCTACGAGCAGTACTTC
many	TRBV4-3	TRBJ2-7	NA	CASSQDEKRWDIKYF	TGCGCCAGCAGCCAAGATGAGAAAAGGTGGGATATTAAGTACTTC
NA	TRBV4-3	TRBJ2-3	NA	CASSQDRGADTQYF	TGCGCCAGCAGCCAAGACCGGGGGGCTGATACGCAGTATTTT
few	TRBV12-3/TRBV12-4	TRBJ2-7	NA	CASSLGPSFGEQYF	TGTGCCAGCAGTCTTGGACCGTCGTTCGGCGAGCAGTACTTC
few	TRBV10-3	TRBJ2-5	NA	CAISESSLETQYF	TGTGCCATCAGTGAGTCGAGCTTGGAGACCCAGTACTTC
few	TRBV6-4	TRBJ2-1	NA	CASSREGAYNEQFF	TGTGCCAGCAGTAGAGAGGGGGCCTACAATGAGCAGTTCTTC
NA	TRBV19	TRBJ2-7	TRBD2	CASSITSGSIYEQYF	TGTGCCAGTAGTATAACTAGCGGGAGTATCTACGAGCAGTACTTC
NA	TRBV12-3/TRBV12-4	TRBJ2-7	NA	CASSFLGAAGSYEQYF	TGTGCCAGCAGTTTCCTTGGGGCGGCGGGATCCTACGAGCAGTACTTC